The 4 T cell receptor beta chains below come from one sample, sequenced in a study of blood T cell repertoires in COVID-19. Measured with immunoSEQ multiplex PCR; TCRdb has only the in-frame clones, and not every one. The sample has 120,000 to 150,000 clones; roughly four fifths are singletons. Sequencing was done on a sample of peripheral blood. These receptors were taken from a human donor with acute or convalescent COVID-19. The donor label of this sample is uncertain.

The chain carries TRBV5-1 and TRBJ2-4, with 13 nucleotides matching TRBD2. CDR3 length: 18 residues. Unmatched junction bases numbered 6, after V lost 3 bases and J lost 0 bases. Germline CDR1 SGHRS, CDR2 YFSETQ. This chain's CDR3 is CASSSSGLAGVAKNIQYF. The DNA of the CDR3 is TGCGCCAGCAGCTCCTCCGGACTAGCGGGGGTAGCCAAAAACATTCAGTACTTC.

The chain joins TRBV2 to TRBJ1-5, with 9 positions matching TRBD1. V was clipped by 4 bases and J by 8 bases; unmatched bases: 9. CDR3 length: 15 amino acids. Germline lookup yields CDR1 SNHLY and CDR2 FYNNEI. Here the CDR3 DNA reads TGTGCCAGCAGTGCCGGGACAGGGTTCGAGGAGCCCCAGCATTTT. Translating it yields CASSAGTGFEEPQHF. Using reference TRBV2 and TRBJ1-5 for the parts outside the CDR3, the full variable domain is EPEVTQTPSHQVTQMGQEVILRCVPISNHLYFYWYRQILGQKVEFLVSFYNNEISEKSEIFDDQFSVERPDGSNFTLKIRSTKLEDSAMYFCASSAGTGFEEPQHFGDGTRLSIL.

The rearrangement uses TRBV2 and TRBJ1-2; 10 nucleotides align to TRBD1. CDR3 length: 13 residues. Germline V lookup: CDR1 SNHLY, CDR2 FYNNEI. V shed 4 bases, J shed 8 bases, and the junction held 4 bases outside the gene matches. The CDR3: CASSGRDRGGYTF. CDR3 in DNA: TGTGCCAGCAGTGGGAGGGACAGGGGAGGCTACACCTTC.

A few counts support this clone. This chain joins TRBV29-1 and TRBJ2-7, with 8 bases fitting TRBD1. Germline V lookup: CDR1 SQVTM, CDR2 ANQGSEA. With V trimmed by 8 bases and J by 2 bases, 8 bases remained unmatched. This CDR3 region has 13 residues. The CDR3 region is CSIGTGVPYEQYF. The DNA of the CDR3 is TGCAGCATAGGGACAGGTGTACCCTACGAGCAGTACTTC.